A selection of T cell receptor beta chains follows, all from one sample in a study of TIL therapy for anti-PD-1-resistant metastatic lung cancer. Produced via immunoSEQ multiplex PCR; TCRdb's table is partial and in-frame only. The sample holds more than 9,000 clones, roughly 63% seen once. This material consisted of tumor tissue, taken at baseline. The source of these receptors is a person aged 25-79 years with non-small cell lung cancer. The CDR3 runs from the conserved cysteine through the conserved F or W. D genes are given only for firm matches. Clone size appears in some rows only: once, few, many, or a class for an expanded clone.

>TRBJ1-2|TRBV6-6|NA|few|14
CASSAGQANYGYTF
TGTGCCAGCAGTGCCGGGCAGGCGAACTATGGCTACACCTTC
>TRBJ2-1|TRBV2|NA|NA|14
CASNSDAGYNEQFF
TGTGCCAGCAACTCGGACGCGGGCTACAATGAGCAGTTCTTC
>TRBJ2-7|TRBV5-1|NA|NA|14
CASSLGQAFREQYF
TGCGCCAGCAGCTTGGGACAGGCCTTCAGGGAGCAGTACTTC
>TRBJ2-2|TRBV28|TRBD1|NA|18
CASSPSPGQGGETGELFF
TGTGCCAGCAGTCCCTCCCCCGGACAGGGTGGTGAGACCGGGGAGCTGTTTTTT
>TRBJ1-5|TRBV10-1|NA|NA|12
CASSESDQPQHF
TGCGCCAGCAGTGAGTCCGATCAGCCCCAGCATTTT
>TRBJ1-2|TRBV27|TRBD1|NA|15
CASSNLDRVAYGYTF
TGTGCCAGCAGTAACTTAGACAGGGTAGCATATGGCTACACCTTC
>TRBJ2-7|TRBV7-8|NA|NA|17
CASSLPPGRGGYYEQYF
TGTGCCAGCAGCTTACCTCCAGGGAGGGGGGGGTACTACGAGCAGTACTTC
>TRBJ2-7|TRBV6-1|NA|few|12
CASSESRGEQYF
TGTGCCAGCAGTGAATCCAGGGGCGAGCAGTACTTC
>TRBJ2-7|TRBV27|TRBD2|NA|14
CASSWGLARGEQYF
TGTGCCAGCAGTTGGGGACTAGCGAGGGGCGAGCAGTACTTC
>TRBJ2-7|TRBV18|TRBD1|medium-sized|15
CASTPSGTGVSEQYF
TGTGCCAGCACCCCTTCCGGGACAGGGGTCAGCGAGCAGTACTTC
>TRBJ2-3|TRBV27|TRBD2|few|17
CASSWTPLAGGPDTQYF
TGTGCCAGCAGTTGGACCCCACTAGCGGGAGGGCCCGATACGCAGTATTTT
>TRBJ1-2|TRBV30|TRBD1|NA|15
CAWRSIRDRSGGYTF
TGTGCCTGGAGGTCTATACGGGACAGGTCGGGGGGCTACACCTTC
>TRBJ2-4|TRBV7-9|NA|NA|11
CATKGENIQYF
TGTGCCACCAAGGGGGAAAACATTCAGTACTTC
>TRBJ1-1|TRBV18|TRBD1|medium-sized|15
CASSPPAGQGTEAFF
TGTGCCAGCTCACCACCCGCGGGACAGGGAACTGAAGCTTTCTTT
>TRBJ2-3|TRBV12-3/TRBV12-4|NA|once|13
CASSGASADTQYF
TGTGCCAGCAGTGGGGCATCAGCAGATACGCAGTATTTT
>TRBJ1-2|TRBV28|TRBD1|few|15
CASSSMTGADYGYTF
TGTGCCAGCAGTTCAATGACAGGGGCCGACTATGGCTACACCTTC
>TRBJ1-1|TRBV5-5|NA|NA|15
CASSYSEGLNTEAFF
TGTGCCAGTTCGTATTCGGAGGGACTGAACACTGAAGCTTTCTTT
>TRBJ1-5|TRBV12-3/TRBV12-4|NA|few|13
CASSSGGWEPQHF
TGTGCCAGCAGCTCGGGGGGTTGGGAGCCCCAGCATTTT
>TRBJ2-5|TRBV6-5|NA|NA|13
CASKEGHQETQYF
TGTGCCAGCAAGGAGGGCCACCAAGAGACCCAGTACTTC
>TRBJ2-7|TRBV2|NA|NA|16
CASSEWEGQASYEQYF
TGTGCCAGCAGTGAATGGGAGGGACAGGCCTCCTACGAGCAGTACTTC
>TRBJ2-5|TRBV18|NA|medium-sized|15
CASSPFRTVQETQYF
TGTGCCAGCTCACCCTTTAGGACAGTCCAAGAGACCCAGTACTTC
>TRBJ1-1|TRBV5-1|NA|once|15
CASSFHHRRNTEAFF
TGCGCCAGCAGCTTTCACCATCGTAGGAACACTGAAGCTTTCTTT
>TRBJ1-1|TRBV5-1|TRBD1|few|13
CASGTGVNTEAFF
TGCGCCAGCGGGACAGGAGTGAACACTGAAGCTTTCTTT
>TRBJ1-6|TRBV18|NA|NA|15
CASSESRSRDSPLHF
TGTGCCAGCTCAGAATCGAGAAGCAGGGATTCACCCCTCCACTTT
>TRBJ2-2|TRBV28|TRBD2|NA|18
CASSPTSGRIAGTGELFF
TGTGCCAGCAGTCCGACTAGCGGGAGGATCGCGGGCACCGGGGAGCTGTTTTTT
>TRBJ1-3|TRBV25-1|NA|few|15
CASRSEGPSGNTIYF
TGTGCCAGCAGGTCTGAGGGCCCCTCTGGAAACACCATATATTTT
>TRBJ1-5|TRBV12-5|NA|NA|16
CASGLAQGPLGQPQHF
TGTGCTAGTGGTTTGGCCCAGGGGCCTCTGGGGCAGCCCCAGCATTTT
>TRBJ1-1|TRBV5-1|TRBD1|NA|14
CASSLSGGYVEAFF
TGCGCCAGCAGCTTGTCAGGGGGCTATGTTGAAGCTTTCTTT
>TRBJ2-1|TRBV4-1|TRBD2|NA|17
CASSQVRLAGGGNEQFF
TGCGCCAGCAGCCAAGTACGCCTAGCGGGAGGGGGTAATGAGCAGTTCTTC
>TRBJ2-7|TRBV28|TRBD1|NA|14
CASSLGGQGYEQYF
TGTGCCAGCAGTTTAGGGGGACAGGGCTACGAGCAGTACTTC
>TRBJ2-2|TRBV6-5|TRBD2|NA|14
CASRTSGGSGELFF
TGTGCCAGCAGAACTAGCGGGGGCTCCGGGGAGCTGTTTTTT
>TRBJ2-2|TRBV7-6|TRBD1|few|15
CASSSHRGLGGELFF
TGTGCCAGCAGCTCTCACAGGGGGCTGGGAGGGGAGCTGTTTTTT
>TRBJ2-7|TRBV19|TRBD1|once|14
CASSSRDSSYEQYF
TGTGCCAGTAGTAGCCGGGACAGCTCCTACGAGCAGTACTTC
>TRBJ2-3|TRBV11-2|TRBD2|once|14
CASRSLASADTQYF
TGTGCCAGCAGATCACTAGCGTCGGCAGATACGCAGTATTTT
>TRBJ2-1|TRBV27|TRBD2|NA|20
CASSLISQGWDLAGDNEQFF
TGTGCCAGCAGTTTAATATCCCAAGGGTGGGATCTAGCGGGGGACAATGAGCAGTTCTTC
>TRBJ2-1|TRBV10-3|NA|NA|13
CAAQSGSRDEQFF
TGTGCCGCCCAGTCCGGGTCACGGGATGAGCAGTTCTTC
>TRBJ2-4|TRBV6-1|NA|NA|16
CASSDRDVRAKNIQYF
TGTGCCAGCAGTGACAGAGATGTTAGAGCCAAAAACATTCAGTACTTC
>TRBJ2-1|TRBV23-1|TRBD1|once|16
CASNGSWGQERNEQFF
TGCGCCAGCAACGGATCGTGGGGACAGGAAAGGAATGAGCAGTTCTTC
>TRBJ2-3|TRBV19|NA|few|13
CASSMGPTDTQYF
TGTGCCAGTAGTATGGGGCCCACAGATACGCAGTATTTT
>TRBJ2-7|TRBV7-6|NA|NA|15
CASSLGPDPSNEQYF
TGTGCCAGCAGCCTTGGGCCGGACCCCTCCAACGAGCAGTACTTC
>TRBJ2-7|TRBV4-1|TRBD1|few|13
CASSPEGAYEQYF
TGCGCCAGCAGCCCAGAGGGGGCGTACGAGCAGTACTTC
>TRBJ2-3|TRBV13|TRBD2|few|16
CASRGPYSGSSDTQYF
TGTGCCAGCAGGGGACCATATAGCGGGAGTTCAGATACGCAGTATTTT
>TRBJ2-1|TRBV7-8|NA|NA|15
CASSLFGGSYNEQFF
TGTGCCAGCAGCTTATTTGGGGGCTCCTACAATGAGCAGTTCTTC
>TRBJ2-7|TRBV6-1|TRBD1|few|16
CASSGDRGRGSYEQYF
TGTGCCAGCAGTGGGGACAGGGGGCGCGGGTCCTACGAGCAGTACTTC
>TRBJ2-1|TRBV3-1/TRBV3-2|TRBD1|NA|14
CASSRVDRDNEQFF
TGTGCCAGCAGCCGAGTCGACAGGGACAATGAGCAGTTCTTC
>TRBJ2-3|TRBV20-1|TRBD2|NA|15
CSASRNGGGTDTQYF
TGCAGTGCTAGTCGGAATGGCGGGGGAACAGATACGCAGTATTTT
>TRBJ1-2|TRBV6-6|NA|NA|14
CASSYPGTKDGYTF
TGTGCCAGCAGTTACCCCGGGACGAAAGATGGCTACACCTTC
>TRBJ2-3|TRBV6-1|NA|NA|14
CASSEEGGGNTQYF
TGTGCCAGCAGTGAGGAGGGGGGGGGTAATACGCAGTATTTT
>TRBJ2-2|TRBV7-9|NA|medium-sized|14
CASSYDGDTGELFF
TGTGCCAGCAGCTATGACGGGGACACCGGGGAGCTGTTTTTT
>TRBJ1-1|TRBV4-1|NA|medium-sized|14
CASSHFRANTEAFF
TGCGCCAGCAGCCATTTCCGAGCGAACACTGAAGCTTTCTTT
>TRBJ2-6|TRBV6-4|NA|few|15
CASSKQGSGANVLTF
TGTGCCAGCAGTAAACAGGGCTCTGGGGCCAACGTCCTGACTTTC
>TRBJ2-5|TRBV28|TRBD2|NA|14
CASSSTLAGETQYF
TGTGCCAGCAGTTCAACCCTAGCGGGAGAGACCCAGTACTTC
>TRBJ2-1|TRBV6-6|NA|NA|16
CASSYSFGTNSNEQFF
TGTGCCAGCAGTTACTCCTTTGGGACGAATAGCAATGAGCAGTTCTTC
>TRBJ2-2|TRBV6-4|NA|NA|13
CASSGRDAGELFF
TGTGCCAGCAGTGGCAGGGACGCCGGGGAGCTGTTTTTT
>TRBJ1-6|TRBV9|TRBD1|NA|15
CASSDDQTGGSPLHF
TGTGCCAGCAGCGATGACCAGACAGGGGGTTCACCCCTCCACTTT
>TRBJ1-2|TRBV27|NA|NA|12
CASGGWGGGYTF
TGTGCCAGCGGGGGTTGGGGGGGTGGCTACACCTTC
>TRBJ2-3|TRBV5-6|NA|few|15
CASNSGGRTTDTQYF
TGTGCCAGCAACTCTGGGGGGCGCACAACAGATACGCAGTATTTT